Detailed here is one TCR beta chain. This clonotype has at least ten counts. Its specific antigen is unknown. It has no much larger one-base neighbor in the sample; base qualities were not kept. This sample's time point label indicates: persistent/refractory GD, antithyroid drugs over 5 years with positive TRAb. For both TCR sequencing and RNA sequencing, RNA was extracted from PBMCs using TRIzol. The diagnosis of Graves' disease followed American Thyroid Association guidelines. Recruitment of patients was carried out at an endocrinology department in Xi'an, China. From each patient, about 8.9 milliliters of peripheral blood was collected into an EDTA anticoagulant tube. PBMCs were isolated by Ficoll Paque Plus density gradient separation without further T cell sorting. An Agilent 2100 Bioanalyzer and agarose gel were used to check RNA quality, while a NanoDrop 2000 measured RNA concentration. This sample was taken from a study of regulatory T cells in long-lasting Graves disease (dated by TCRdb to about 2021). About the investigation overall: Persistent Graves' disease meant more than 5 years of antithyroid drug treatment with TSH receptor autoantibodies that stayed positive. Peripheral blood TCR sequencing and RNA sequencing compared persistent Graves' disease patients with newly diagnosed Graves' disease patients. Antithyroid drugs had been taken for around 9.8 years on average by persistent Graves' disease patients in the clinical cohort. The study took place in China and was registered as a clinical trial. TCR sequencing covered 13 persistent and 20 or so newly diagnosed Graves' disease patients, around 33 samples in total.

From the cysteine through the phenylalanine, the CDR3 covers 16 amino acids. Of the read, only the CDR3 DNA is kept; its 48 bases are in frame from base 1. V and J lose 1 base and 5 bases, and a span of 17 bases separates them. CDR1 and CDR2 (SGHTA, FQGNSA) derive from the germline V gene. Broader findings and caveats from the paper: The study examined only peripheral blood because the primary lesion, thyroid tissue, could not be accessed. The authors acknowledged the small sample size as a limitation that may reduce accuracy. Sequencing and analysis were restricted to the TCR beta chain. Patients with persistent disease shared more public clonotypes (around 3,000) than newly diagnosed patients did (more than 900). Compared with newly diagnosed patients, patients with persistent Graves' disease had lower TCR Shannon entropy and fewer highly expanded clones, which suggests clonal expansion. Persistent disease showed preferential use of TRBV28, TRBJ1-2 and TRBJ2-5, whereas newly diagnosed disease favored TRBV20-1 and TRBJ2-1.

The library was made by multiplex PCR. For sequencing, an Illumina HiSeq 4000 was employed. TCR beta libraries were built with iRepertoire HTBI primers and Arm-PCR amplification of CDR3 regions. Before sequencing, the PCR products went through gel purification. From the authors' description of their analysis: A total of 62 TRBV and some 15 TRBJ segments were identified across samples and were used for gene usage analysis of CDR3 amino acid clonotypes. COPE and FqMerger were used to merge filtered high-quality paired reads into contigs. BLAST was used to align contigs to IMGT TRBV, TRBD and TRBJ reference genes, and CDR3 was defined according to IMGT. Clonotypes above 0.1% frequency were classified as highly expanded clones. Shannon entropy served as the measure of repertoire diversity, while the Gini coefficient captured V-J evenness. Clonotypes shared by more than one individual were considered public. TCRdb itself trimmed the public reads at Q25 with fastp, ran MiXCR and retained productive beta chains. Identical CDR3 proteins give one entry, which carries the most common genes and DNA. The V and J calls and clone size come from TCRdb's table, not from the authors' own analysis. This sample gives about 290,000 distinct CDR3 sequences in total; roughly 21% of them show up just once. The leading ten clones occupy approximately 60% of the sample.

This TCR derives from a female donor with Graves disease. The starting material was peripheral blood mononuclear cells (PBMCs), obtained when the disease was refractory, from a patient treated with antithyroid drugs. The sequence is built from TRBV7-2 and TRBJ2-5; tentative D gene TRBD2, with 6 bases matching. Here is the DNA: TGTGCCAGCAGCTTAGTAGGCGCCGGGGGTGGGGAGACCCAGTACTTC. Translated, it reads CASSLVGAGGGETQYF. When the CDR3 is completed using the reference TRBV7-2 and TRBJ2-5 genes on either side, the full variable domain is GAGVSQSPSNKVTEKGKDVELRCDPISGHTALYWYRQSLGQGLEFLIYFQGNSAPDKSGLPSDRFSAERTGGSVSTLTIQRTQQEDSAVYLCASSLVGAGGGETQYFGPGTRLLVL.